Presented here are 18 T cell receptor beta chains from one specimen sequenced in a study of T cells in Graves' hyperthyroidism and ophthalmopathy. TCR beta CDR3 region amplification was performed from RNA transcripts. Researchers ran a first-round RT-PCR on the TCR CDR3 using the HTBI primer set. TCRdb analysed the multiplex PCR reads with MiXCR anew, one entry per CDR3 protein. The sample carries hundreds of thousands of distinct CDR3 sequences, approximately 15% recorded once. Sequencing was performed on blood. The receptors come from a woman aged 18-29 years with Graves' hyperthyroidism that later progressed to Graves' ophthalmopathy.

This clonotype was found many times. This chain connects TRBV28 to TRBJ2-5; 7 bases agree with TRBD2. The CDR3 runs to 18 residues. Germline CDR1 is MDHEN and CDR2 is SYDVKM. V shed 2 bases, J shed 1 base, and the junction held 13 bases outside the gene matches. The DNA of the CDR3 is TGTGCCAGCAGTTTAAGCCGTTACTTCGGGACTACCCAAGAGACCCAGTACTTC. Translation gives CASSLSRYFGTTQETQYF.

A few counts support this clonotype. V gene TRBV14 combines with J gene TRBJ2-1, with TRBD2 matching over 9 bases. Trimming at V came to 1 base and at J to 3 bases, leaving 4 bases not matched to a gene. This CDR3 spans 16 amino acids. Germline V CDR1 and CDR2: SGHDN, FVKESK. The CDR3 bases are TGTGCCAGCAGCCAAGTGCGGACTAGCGACTACAATGAGCAGTTCTTC. As protein: CASSQVRTSDYNEQFF.

Concerning this clonotype itself: Relative to the germline gene, one junction end is altered; a read error may explain this. The chain employs TRBV30 and TRBJ2-7; TRBD1 agrees at 10 bases. CDR1 GTSNPN and CDR2 SVGIG come from the germline V gene (reference sequence). The CDR3 covers 16 residues. CDR3 sequence reads: CTWSVPRDRGYGEQYF. The CDR3 DNA reads as TGTACCTGGAGTGTACCCCGGGACAGGGGATACGGGGAGCAGTACTTC.

This clonotype has a count of ten or more. The chain combines TRBV28 with TRBJ1-1; no firm D call. Looked up from germline, CDR1 is MDHEN and CDR2 is SYDVKM. The V end lost 1 base, the J end lost 6 bases, and 6 bases lay between the germline ends. The CDR3 is made up of 12 amino acids. CDR3 amino acids: CASSLSKAEAFF. The CDR3 DNA reads as TGTGCCAGCAGTTTATCCAAAGCTGAAGCTTTCTTT.

There are many counts of this clonotype. This chain's CDR3 is CASSRTGSPRDTQYF. The CDR3 bases are TGTGCCAGCAGTCGCACAGGTAGCCCACGGGATACGCAGTATTTT. The chain couples TRBV6-1 to TRBJ2-3; D possibly corresponds to TRBD1 (5 bases). Trimming removed 5 bases at V and 6 bases at J, with 18 bases between. This CDR3 has 15 amino acids. Germline CDR1 MNHNS, CDR2 SASEGT.

The chain's CDR3 is CASSLIFRRERATDTQYF. For the CDR3, the DNA is TGTGCCAGCAGCTTAATTTTTAGGCGGGAAAGGGCCACAGATACGCAGTATTTT. The chain has TRBV7-3 and TRBJ2-3; TRBD2 is a possible D gene (6 bases). Germline assignment: CDR1 SGHTA and CDR2 FQGTGA. V lost 1 base, J lost 2 bases, and 19 bases lay in between. This CDR3 region has 18 residues.

CDR3 amino acids: CASSLDMREQFF. Written as DNA, the CDR3 is TGTGCCAGCAGTTTGGACATGCGTGAGCAGTTCTTC. This chain links TRBV12-3 or TRBV12-4 with TRBJ2-1; tentative D call: TRBD1 (5 bases). The CDR3 covers 12 residues. With 3 bases removed from V and 9 bases from J, the gap between germline ends came to 9 bases.

This clonotype was counted at least ten times. The chain joins TRBV19 to TRBJ1-2; D unresolved. CDR3 length: 12 residues. Per the germline V gene, CDR1 is LNHDA and CDR2 is SQIVND (reference sequence). V was cut by 4 bases and J by 5 bases, with 8 bases left in between. CDR3 bases: TGTGCCAGTAGTAAGCTACCTTATGGCTACACCTTC. Translation gives CASSKLPYGYTF.

This clonotype has a handful of counts. This rearrangement joins TRBV13 to TRBJ2-7, with 8 bases that match TRBD1. This CDR3 is built from 13 residues. CDR1 is PRHDT and CDR2 is FYEKMQ in the germline V gene (reference sequence). With V trimmed by 5 bases and J by 3 bases, 3 bases remained unmatched. CDR3 sequence reads: CASSKTGGYEQYF. CDR3 bases: TGTGCCAGCAGCAAAACAGGGGGCTACGAGCAGTACTTC.

This clonotype was detected many times. This chain uses TRBV7-2 with TRBJ2-7; D tentatively fits TRBD1 or TRBD2 (6 bases each). V dropped 1 base and J dropped 5 bases, with 12 bases sitting between them. CDR1 is SGHTA and CDR2 is FQGNSA in the germline V gene. The CDR3 covers 14 residues. The chain's CDR3 is CASSLGGAAHEQYF. The CDR3 nucleotides read TGTGCCAGCAGCTTAGGGGGGGCGGCACACGAGCAGTACTTC.

In its sample, this clonotype was seen many times. The V gene is TRBV2, the J gene TRBJ1-1; D is unresolved. V was cut by 1 base and J by 7 bases, with 13 bases left in between. Germline lookup yields CDR1 SNHLY and CDR2 FYNNEI. CDR3 length equals 14 residues. The CDR3 DNA reads TGTGCCAGCAGTGAAGGCAGAGGGCGGGTTGAAGCTTTCTTT. This encodes CASSEGRGRVEAFF.

This clonotype appeared many times. V usage is TRBV20-1 and J usage is TRBJ2-2; 7 bases match TRBD2. The V and J ends lost 3 bases and 4 bases, in that order; junction bases with no gene match: 8. This CDR3 spans 15 amino acids. Germline V lookup: CDR1 DFQATT, CDR2 SNEGSKA (reference sequence). CDR3 DNA sequence: TGCAGTGCTAGGAGAGCGGGATCGAGCACCGGGGAGCTGTTTTTT. It specifies CSARRAGSSTGELFF.

This clonotype has ten or more counts. The genes are TRBV2 and TRBJ1-5; 9 positions agree with TRBD1. The junction had 6 bases not matched to a gene; V was cut back by 3 bases and J by 0 bases. The CDR3 is made up of 17 amino acids. Per the germline V gene, CDR1 is SNHLY and CDR2 is FYNNEI. Here the CDR3 DNA reads TGTGCCAGCAGTGATTCCGGGACAGGGTTTAGCAATCAGCCCCAGCATTTT. Its protein is CASSDSGTGFSNQPQHF.

The table lists this clonotype with many counts. This chain links TRBV11-2 with TRBJ2-1; 10 bases line up with TRBD2. V was clipped by 4 bases and J by 0 bases; unmatched bases: 3. Looked up from germline, CDR1 is SGHAT and CDR2 is FQNNGV. The CDR3 has 16 residues. CDR3 DNA: TGTGCCAGCAGCTCTCCTAGCGGGAGCTCCTACAATGAGCAGTTCTTC. Translated, it gives CASSSPSGSSYNEQFF.

The chain couples TRBV2 to TRBJ2-7, with D perhaps matching TRBD2 (5 bases). V lost 3 bases and J lost 0, with 12 bases in between. Per germline, CDR1 SNHLY and CDR2 FYNNEI. The CDR3 runs to 15 residues. The CDR3 is CASSERALSSYEQYF. DNA for the CDR3: TGTGCCAGCAGTGAGCGGGCTCTAAGCTCCTACGAGCAGTACTTC. The full variable domain, in which reference TRBV2 and TRBJ2-7 provide the parts outside the CDR3, is EPEVTQTPSHQVTQMGQEVILRCVPISNHLYFYWYRQILGQKVEFLVSFYNNEISEKSEIFDDQFSVERPDGSNFTLKIRSTKLEDSAMYFCASSERALSSYEQYFGPGTRLTVT.

A word on this clonotype: A clone one base away is much larger, so this may be a read error. The V gene is TRBV6-4, the J gene TRBJ2-7, with 9 bases matching TRBD2. Germline V lookup: CDR1 MRHNA, CDR2 SNTAGT. This CDR3 spans 17 amino acids. CDR3 sequence: CASSFASTSGSSYEQCF. CDR3 DNA sequence: TGTGCCAGCAGTTTCGCGTCGACTAGCGGAAGCTCCTACGAGCAGTGCTTC.

The J gene is TRBJ2-7, the V gene TRBV9; no firm D call. Germline V gene lookup returns CDR1 SGDLS and CDR2 YYNGEE. This CDR3 has 16 amino acids. V was trimmed by 0 bases and J by 0 bases, leaving 13 bases between them. The CDR3 protein is CASSVGADLSSYEQYF. CDR3 DNA: TGTGCCAGCAGCGTAGGGGCAGACCTTAGCTCCTACGAGCAGTACTTC.

The J gene is TRBJ2-7, the V gene TRBV28; D is unresolved. Germline CDR1 and CDR2: MDHEN and SYDVKM. Between the trimmed V and J ends, which lost 6 bases and 2 bases, there was a span of 8 bases. This CDR3 spans 12 amino acids. DNA of the CDR3: TGTGCCAGCAGGCGCGGTCCCTACGAGCAGTACTTC. This translates into CASRRGPYEQYF.